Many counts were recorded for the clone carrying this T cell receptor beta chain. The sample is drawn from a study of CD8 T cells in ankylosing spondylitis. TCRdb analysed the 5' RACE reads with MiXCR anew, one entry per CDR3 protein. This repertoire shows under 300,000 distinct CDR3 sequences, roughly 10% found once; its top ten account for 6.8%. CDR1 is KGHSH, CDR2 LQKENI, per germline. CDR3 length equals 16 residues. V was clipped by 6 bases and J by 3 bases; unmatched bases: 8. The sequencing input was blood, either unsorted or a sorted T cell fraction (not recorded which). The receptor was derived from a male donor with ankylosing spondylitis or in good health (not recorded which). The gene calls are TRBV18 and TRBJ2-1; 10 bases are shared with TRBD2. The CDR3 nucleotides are TGTGCCAGCTCGCACCTAGCGGGAGAGGTCTACAATGAGCAGTTCTTC. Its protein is CASSHLAGEVYNEQFF.